This T cell receptor (beta chain) is drawn from a study of OX40 agonist ivuxolimab in advanced cancers. For the study at large: Ivuxolimab doses were 0.01, 0.1, 0.3, 1.5, 3 or 10 mg/kg every 2 weeks. The dose-escalation group included hepatocellular carcinoma, melanoma, renal cell carcinoma and head and neck cancer. Study results and limitations: With doses of 0.1 to 3.0 mg/kg, CD4+ and CD8+ blood T cells had undergone clonal expansion by week 6.

In the case of this clone: Its antigen remains unknown.

V was trimmed by 3 bases and J by 8 bases, leaving 7 bases between them. The CDR3 contains 11 residues. Germline CDR1 is MNHEY and CDR2 is SVGAGI. Blood specimens came from baseline, cycle 4 day 1, and cycle 7 day 1. Only in-frame clones appear in the TCRdb table, and some are missing; sequencing was by immunoSEQ multiplex PCR. The table lists approximately 100,000 clones, over 75% of them singletons. This receptor was identified in an adult with an advanced solid tumor such as melanoma, head and neck, liver or kidney cancer. The V call is TRBV6-5, the J call TRBJ1-2; possibly TRBD1 for D (5 bases). The sequencing here drew on CD4+ or CD8+ T cells sorted from blood, taken in a trial of the OX40 agonist ivuxolimab. CDR3 in DNA: TGTGCCAGCAGTTATCAGGGAGGCTACACCTTC. It codes for CASSYQGGYTF.